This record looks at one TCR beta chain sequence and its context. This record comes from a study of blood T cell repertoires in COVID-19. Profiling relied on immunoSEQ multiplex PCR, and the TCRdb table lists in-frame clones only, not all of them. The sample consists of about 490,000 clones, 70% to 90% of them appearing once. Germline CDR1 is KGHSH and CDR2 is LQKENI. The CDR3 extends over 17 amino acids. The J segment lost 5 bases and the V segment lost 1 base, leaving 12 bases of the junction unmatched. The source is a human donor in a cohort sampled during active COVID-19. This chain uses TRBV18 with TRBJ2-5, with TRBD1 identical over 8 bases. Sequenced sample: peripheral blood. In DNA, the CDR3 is TGTGCCAGCTCACCACTTGTAGGACAGGGTCTAAGGGAGACCCAGTACTTC. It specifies CASSPLVGQGLRETQYF.